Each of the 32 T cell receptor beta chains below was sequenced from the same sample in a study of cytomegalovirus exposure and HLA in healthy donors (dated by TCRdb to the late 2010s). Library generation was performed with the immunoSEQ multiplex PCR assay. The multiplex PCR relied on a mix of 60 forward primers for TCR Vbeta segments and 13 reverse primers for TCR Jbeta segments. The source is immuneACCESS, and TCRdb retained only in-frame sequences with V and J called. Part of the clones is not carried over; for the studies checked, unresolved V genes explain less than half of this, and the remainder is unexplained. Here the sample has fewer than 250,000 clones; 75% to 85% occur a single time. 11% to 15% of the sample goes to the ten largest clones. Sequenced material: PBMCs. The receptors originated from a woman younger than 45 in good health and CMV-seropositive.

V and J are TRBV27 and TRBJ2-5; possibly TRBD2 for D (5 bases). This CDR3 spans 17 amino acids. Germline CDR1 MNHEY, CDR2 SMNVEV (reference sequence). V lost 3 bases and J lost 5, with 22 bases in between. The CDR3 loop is CASSFVGGPGIGETQYF. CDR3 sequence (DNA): TGTGCCAGCAGTTTCGTTGGCGGACCGGGGATAGGGGAGACCCAGTACTTC.

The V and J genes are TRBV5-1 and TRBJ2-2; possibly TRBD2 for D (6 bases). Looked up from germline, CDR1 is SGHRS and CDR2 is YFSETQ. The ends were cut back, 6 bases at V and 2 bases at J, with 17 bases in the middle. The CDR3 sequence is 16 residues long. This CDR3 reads CASTNVRTTNTGELFF. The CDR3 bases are TGCGCCAGCACGAACGTTCGGACTACCAACACCGGGGAGCTGTTTTTT.

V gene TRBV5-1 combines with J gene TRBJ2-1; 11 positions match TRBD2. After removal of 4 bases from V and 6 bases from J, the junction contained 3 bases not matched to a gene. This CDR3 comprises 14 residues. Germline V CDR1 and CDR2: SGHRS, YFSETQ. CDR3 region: CASSGGLAVNEQFF. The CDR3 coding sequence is TGCGCCAGCAGCGGGGGACTAGCGGTCAATGAGCAGTTCTTC. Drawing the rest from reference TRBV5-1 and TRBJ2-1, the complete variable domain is KAGVTQTPRYLIKTRGQQVTLSCSPISGHRSVSWYQQTPGQGLQFLFEYFSETQRNKGNFPGRFSGRQFSNSRSEMNVSTLELGDSALYLCASSGGLAVNEQFFGPGTRLTVL.

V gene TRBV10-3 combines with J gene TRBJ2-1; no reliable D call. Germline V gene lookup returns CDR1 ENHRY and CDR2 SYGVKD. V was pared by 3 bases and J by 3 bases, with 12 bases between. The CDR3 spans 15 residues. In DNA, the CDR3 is TGTGCCATCAGTGATACAGAGCATTTCTACAATGAGCAGTTCTTC. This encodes CAISDTEHFYNEQFF.

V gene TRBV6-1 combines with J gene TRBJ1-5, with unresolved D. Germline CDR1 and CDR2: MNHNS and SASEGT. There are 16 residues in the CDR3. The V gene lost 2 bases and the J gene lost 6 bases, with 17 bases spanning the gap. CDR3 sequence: CASSEMVRGPLQPQHF. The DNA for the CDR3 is TGTGCCAGCAGTGAAATGGTTAGAGGGCCACTTCAGCCCCAGCATTTT.

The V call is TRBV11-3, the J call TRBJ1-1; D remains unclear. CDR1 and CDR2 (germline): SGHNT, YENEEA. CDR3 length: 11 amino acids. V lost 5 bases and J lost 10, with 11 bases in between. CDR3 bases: TGTGCCAGCAGCCCCGGACGGGGAGCTTTCTTT. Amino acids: CASSPGRGAFF.

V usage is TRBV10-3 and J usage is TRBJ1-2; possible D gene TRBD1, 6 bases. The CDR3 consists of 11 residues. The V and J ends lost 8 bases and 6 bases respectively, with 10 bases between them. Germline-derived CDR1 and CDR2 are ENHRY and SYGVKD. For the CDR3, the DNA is TGTGCCATCGGAACAGGGAATGGCTACACCTTC. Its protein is CAIGTGNGYTF.

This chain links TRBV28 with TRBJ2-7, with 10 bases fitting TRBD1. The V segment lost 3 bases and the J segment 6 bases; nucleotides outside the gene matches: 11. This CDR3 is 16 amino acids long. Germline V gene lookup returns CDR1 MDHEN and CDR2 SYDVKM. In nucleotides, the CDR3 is TGTGCCAGCAGTTTCCCGACAGGGGGCGATTACTCCGAGCAGTACTTC. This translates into CASSFPTGGDYSEQYF. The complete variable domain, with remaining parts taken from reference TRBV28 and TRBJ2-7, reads DVKVTQSSRYLVKRTGEKVFLECVQDMDHENMFWYRQDPGLGLRLIYFSYDVKMKEKGDIPEGYSVSREKKERFSLILESASTNQTSMYLCASSFPTGGDYSEQYFGPGTRLTVT.

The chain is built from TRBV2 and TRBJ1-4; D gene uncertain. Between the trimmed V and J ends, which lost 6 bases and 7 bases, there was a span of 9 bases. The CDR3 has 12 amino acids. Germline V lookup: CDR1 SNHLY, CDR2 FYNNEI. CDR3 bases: TGTGCCAGCAGACCCCCCGGTGAAAAACTGTTTTTT. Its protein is CASRPPGEKLFF.

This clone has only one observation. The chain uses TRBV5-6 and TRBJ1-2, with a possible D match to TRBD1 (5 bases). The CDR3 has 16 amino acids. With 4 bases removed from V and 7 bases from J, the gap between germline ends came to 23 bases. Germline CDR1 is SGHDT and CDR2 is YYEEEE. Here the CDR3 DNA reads TGTGCCAGCAGCCGCACTCCCCGGCTTAGGGGTCTTGGCTACACCTTC. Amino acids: CASSRTPRLRGLGYTF. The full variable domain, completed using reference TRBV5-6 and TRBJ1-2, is DAGVTQSPTHLIKTRGQQVTLRCSPKSGHDTVSWYQQALGQGPQFIFQYYEEEERQRGNFPDRFSGHQFPNYSSELNVNALLLGDSALYLCASSRTPRLRGLGYTFGSGTRLTVV.

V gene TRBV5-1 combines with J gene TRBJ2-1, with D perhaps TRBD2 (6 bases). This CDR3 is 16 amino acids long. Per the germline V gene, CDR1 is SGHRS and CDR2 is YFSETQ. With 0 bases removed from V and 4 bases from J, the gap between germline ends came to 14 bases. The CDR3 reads CASSLVVGRGYNEQFF. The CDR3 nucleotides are TGCGCCAGCAGCTTGGTCGTCGGGCGGGGATACAATGAGCAGTTCTTC.

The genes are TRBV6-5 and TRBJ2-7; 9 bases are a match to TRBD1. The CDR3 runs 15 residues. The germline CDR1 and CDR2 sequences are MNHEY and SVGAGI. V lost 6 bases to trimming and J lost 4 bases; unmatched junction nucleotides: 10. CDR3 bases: TGTGCCAGCAGACCGACAGGGGGGTTGTTATACGAGCAGTACTTC. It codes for CASRPTGGLLYEQYF.

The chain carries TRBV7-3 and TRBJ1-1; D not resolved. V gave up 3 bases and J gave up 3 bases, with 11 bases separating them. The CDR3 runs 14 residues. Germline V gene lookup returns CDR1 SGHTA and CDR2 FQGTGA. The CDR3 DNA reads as TGTGCCAGCAGCTTCACTGGCCAGGACACTGAAGCTTTCTTT. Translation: CASSFTGQDTEAFF.

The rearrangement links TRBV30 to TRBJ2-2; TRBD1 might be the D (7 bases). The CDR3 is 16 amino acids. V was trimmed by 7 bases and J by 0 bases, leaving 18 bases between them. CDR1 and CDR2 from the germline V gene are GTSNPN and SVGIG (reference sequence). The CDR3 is CASDRGTATNTGELFF. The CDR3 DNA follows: TGTGCCTCCGACCGGGGGACAGCTACGAACACCGGGGAGCTGTTTTTT.

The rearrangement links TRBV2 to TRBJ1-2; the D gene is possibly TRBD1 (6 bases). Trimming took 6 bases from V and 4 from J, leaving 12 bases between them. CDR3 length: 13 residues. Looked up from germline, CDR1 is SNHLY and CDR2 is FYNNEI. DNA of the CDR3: TGTGCCAGCAGGACAGGAGGTGGCTATGGCTACACCTTC. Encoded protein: CASRTGGGYGYTF.

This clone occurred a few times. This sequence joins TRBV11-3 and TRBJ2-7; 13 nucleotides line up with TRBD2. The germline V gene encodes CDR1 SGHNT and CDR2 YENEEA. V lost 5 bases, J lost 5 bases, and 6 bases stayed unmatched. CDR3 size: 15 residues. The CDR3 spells CASSRTSGSYNEQYF. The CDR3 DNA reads TGTGCCAGCAGCCGGACTAGCGGGAGTTACAACGAGCAGTACTTC.

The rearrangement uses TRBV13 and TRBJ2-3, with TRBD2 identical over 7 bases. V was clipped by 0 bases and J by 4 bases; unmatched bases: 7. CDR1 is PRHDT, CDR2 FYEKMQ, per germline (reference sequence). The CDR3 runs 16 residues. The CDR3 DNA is TGTGCCAGCAGCTTAGGAGGGAGGGCCATCTCAGATACGCAGTATTTT. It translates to CASSLGGRAISDTQYF.

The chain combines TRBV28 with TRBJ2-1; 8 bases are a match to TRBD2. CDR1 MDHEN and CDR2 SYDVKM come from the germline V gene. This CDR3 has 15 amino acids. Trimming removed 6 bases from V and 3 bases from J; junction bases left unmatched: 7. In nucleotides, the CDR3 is TGTGCCAGCAGCCAGATAGCGGGACTCTACAATGAGCAGTTCTTC. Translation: CASSQIAGLYNEQFF.

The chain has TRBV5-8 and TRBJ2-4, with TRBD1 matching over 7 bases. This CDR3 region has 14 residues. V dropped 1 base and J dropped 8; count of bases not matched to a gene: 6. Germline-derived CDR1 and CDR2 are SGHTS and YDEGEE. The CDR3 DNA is TGTGCCAGCAGCTTGCGGCAGGGGGTCGACATTCAGTACTTC. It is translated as CASSLRQGVDIQYF.

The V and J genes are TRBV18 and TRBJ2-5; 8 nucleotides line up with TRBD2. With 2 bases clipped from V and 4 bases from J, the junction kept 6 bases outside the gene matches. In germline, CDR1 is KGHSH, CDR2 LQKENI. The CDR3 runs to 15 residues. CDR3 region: CASSPSVTSAETQYF. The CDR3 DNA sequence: TGTGCCAGCTCACCAAGCGTGACTAGCGCAGAGACCCAGTACTTC.

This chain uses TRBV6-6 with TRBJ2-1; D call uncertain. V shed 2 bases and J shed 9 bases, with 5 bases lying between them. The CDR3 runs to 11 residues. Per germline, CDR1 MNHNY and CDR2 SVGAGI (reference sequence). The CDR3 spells CASSYMSEQFF. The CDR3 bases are TGTGCCAGCAGTTACATGAGTGAGCAGTTCTTC.

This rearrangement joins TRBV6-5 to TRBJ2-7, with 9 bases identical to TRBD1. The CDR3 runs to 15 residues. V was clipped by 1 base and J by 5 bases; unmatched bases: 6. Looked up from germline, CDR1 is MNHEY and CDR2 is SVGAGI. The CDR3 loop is CASSYYGTGSDEQYF. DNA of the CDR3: TGTGCCAGCAGTTACTACGGGACAGGGTCGGACGAGCAGTACTTC.

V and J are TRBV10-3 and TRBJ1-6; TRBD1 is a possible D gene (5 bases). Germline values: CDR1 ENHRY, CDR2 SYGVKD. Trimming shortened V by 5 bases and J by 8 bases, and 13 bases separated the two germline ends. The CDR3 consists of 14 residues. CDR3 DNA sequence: TGTGCCATCAGTCGCAGGGAAGGAGATTCACCCCTCCACTTT. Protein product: CAISRREGDSPLHF.

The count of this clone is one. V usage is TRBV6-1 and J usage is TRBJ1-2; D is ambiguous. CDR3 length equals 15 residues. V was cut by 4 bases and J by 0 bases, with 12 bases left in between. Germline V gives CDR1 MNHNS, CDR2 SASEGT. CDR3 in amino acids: CASSVFGGANYGYTF. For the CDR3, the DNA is TGTGCCAGCAGTGTCTTCGGCGGCGCTAACTATGGCTACACCTTC.

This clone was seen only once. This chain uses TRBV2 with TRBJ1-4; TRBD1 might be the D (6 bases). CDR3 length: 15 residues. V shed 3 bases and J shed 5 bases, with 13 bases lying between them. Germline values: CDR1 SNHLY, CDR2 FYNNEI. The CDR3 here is CASSDRRGGNEKLFF. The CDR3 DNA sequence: TGTGCCAGCAGTGACAGAAGGGGGGGGAATGAAAAACTGTTTTTT.

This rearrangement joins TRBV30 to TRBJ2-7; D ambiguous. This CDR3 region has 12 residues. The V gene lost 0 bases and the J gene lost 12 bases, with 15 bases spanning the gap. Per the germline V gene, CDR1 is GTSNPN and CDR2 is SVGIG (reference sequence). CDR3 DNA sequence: TGTGCCTGGAGTGTAACCGCCGGGTTCAGGTACTTC. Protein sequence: CAWSVTAGFRYF.

Here the CDR3 reads CASSLAASTITGELFF. The CDR3 nucleotides read TGTGCCAGCAGCTTAGCGGCTAGCACAATCACCGGGGAGCTGTTTTTT. The chain links TRBV7-6 to TRBJ2-2; D is possibly TRBD2 (5 bases). There are 16 residues in the CDR3. CDR1 is SGHVS and CDR2 is FNYEAQ in the germline V gene. Trimming removed 0 bases at V and 4 bases at J, with 12 bases between.

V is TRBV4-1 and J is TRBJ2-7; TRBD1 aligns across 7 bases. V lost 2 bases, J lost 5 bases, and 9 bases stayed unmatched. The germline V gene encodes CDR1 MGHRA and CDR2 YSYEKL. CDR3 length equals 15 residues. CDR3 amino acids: CASSQWSTGVNEQYF. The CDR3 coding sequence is TGCGCCAGCAGCCAATGGAGTACAGGGGTGAACGAGCAGTACTTC.

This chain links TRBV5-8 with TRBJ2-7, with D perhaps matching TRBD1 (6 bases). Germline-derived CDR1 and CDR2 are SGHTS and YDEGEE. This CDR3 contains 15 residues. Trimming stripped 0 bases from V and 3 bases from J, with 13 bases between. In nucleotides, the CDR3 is TGTGCCAGCAGCTTGGCCACGGGACACTTCTACGAGCAGTACTTC. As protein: CASSLATGHFYEQYF.

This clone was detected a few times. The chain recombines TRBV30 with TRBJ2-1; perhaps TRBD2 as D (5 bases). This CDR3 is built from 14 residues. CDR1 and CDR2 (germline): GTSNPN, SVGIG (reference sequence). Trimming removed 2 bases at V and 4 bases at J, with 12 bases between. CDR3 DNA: TGTGCCTGGAGTCACCTGACTACGTACAATGAGCAGTTCTTC. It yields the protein CAWSHLTTYNEQFF.

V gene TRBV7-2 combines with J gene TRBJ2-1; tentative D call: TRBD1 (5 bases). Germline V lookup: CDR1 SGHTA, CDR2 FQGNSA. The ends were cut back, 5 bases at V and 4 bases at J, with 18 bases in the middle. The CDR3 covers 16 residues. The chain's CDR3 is CASSPQVAERYNEQFF. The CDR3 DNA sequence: TGTGCCAGCAGCCCACAGGTGGCTGAAAGGTACAATGAGCAGTTCTTC.

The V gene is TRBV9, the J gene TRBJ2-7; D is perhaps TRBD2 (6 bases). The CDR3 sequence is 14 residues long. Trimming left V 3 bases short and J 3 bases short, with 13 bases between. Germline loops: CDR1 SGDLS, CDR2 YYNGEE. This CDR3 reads CASSGSEGGYEQYF. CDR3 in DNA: TGTGCCAGCAGCGGCTCCGAGGGAGGCTACGAGCAGTACTTC.